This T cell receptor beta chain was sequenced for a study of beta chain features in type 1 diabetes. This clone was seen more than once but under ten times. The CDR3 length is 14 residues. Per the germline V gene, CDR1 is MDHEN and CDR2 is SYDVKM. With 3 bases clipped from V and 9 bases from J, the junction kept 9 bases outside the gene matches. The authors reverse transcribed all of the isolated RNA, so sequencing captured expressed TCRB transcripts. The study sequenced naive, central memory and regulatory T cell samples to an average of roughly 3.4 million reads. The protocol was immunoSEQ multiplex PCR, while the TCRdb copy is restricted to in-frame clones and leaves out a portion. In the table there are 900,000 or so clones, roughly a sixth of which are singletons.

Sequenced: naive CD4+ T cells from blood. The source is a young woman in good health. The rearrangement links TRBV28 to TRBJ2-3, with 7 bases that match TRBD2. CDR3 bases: TGTGCCAGCAGTTTGGCCCTTAGCGGGTACACGCAGTATTTT. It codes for CASSLALSGYTQYF.